Sequencing of this T cell receptor (beta chain) was carried out in a study of control samples from healthy donors and cancer patients. V was pared by 1 base and J by 5 bases, with 11 bases between. This CDR3 is built from 14 residues. Germline V gene sequence: CDR1 GTSNPN, CDR2 SVGIG (reference sequence). TCRdb's copy holds only in-frame clones and misses some; the assay was immunoSEQ multiplex PCR. The table shows roughly 130,000 clones, with about 85% occurring only once. The chain has TRBV30 and TRBJ1-4, with D hard to call. Sample: blood. The sequence derives from a woman aged 25 to 45 in good health. In DNA, the CDR3 is TGTGCCTGGAGTGCGCGGCAGCCCAATGAAAAACTGTTTTTT. Translated: CAWSARQPNEKLFF. The full variable domain, rest sourced from reference TRBV30 and TRBJ1-4, is SQTIHQWPATLVQPVGSPLSLECTVEGTSNPNLYWYRQAAGRGLQLLFYSVGIGQISSEVPQNLSASRPQDRQFILSSKKLLLSDSGFYLCAWSARQPNEKLFFGSGTQLSVL.